A single sample gave rise to the 32 T cell receptor beta chains below, sequenced in a study of T-cell memory formation after mild COVID-19. TCRdb reprocessed the 5' RACE reads with MiXCR, giving one entry per CDR3 protein. The data contain about 560,000 distinct CDR3 sequences, more than 15% of them singletons. Sequences were obtained from PBMCs or a T cell subset sorted from them (not recorded which). Every receptor here comes from an adult woman who had mild COVID-19 (a few samples of this study predate the infection). Cell type and time point are not known.

CDR3 sequence (DNA): TGTGCCAGCAGCCAAGATCCAGGATTGGACGAGCAGTACTTC. Residues: CASSQDPGLDEQYF. The chain recombines TRBV3-1 with TRBJ2-7; D ambiguous. Germline V gene sequence: CDR1 LGHDT, CDR2 YNNKEL (reference sequence). The CDR3 has 14 amino acids. V was clipped by 0 bases and J by 5 bases, with 11 bases between them.

The V gene is TRBV29-1, the J gene TRBJ2-3; D remains unclear. The germline V gene encodes CDR1 SQVTM and CDR2 ANQGSEA. The CDR3 extends over 15 amino acids. The ends were cut back, 3 bases at V and 0 bases at J, with 13 bases in the middle. The DNA for the CDR3 is TGCAGCGTTGAGGGCAGACCAGTCAGCACAGATACGCAGTATTTT. It specifies CSVEGRPVSTDTQYF.

The V gene is TRBV6-2 or TRBV6-3, the J gene TRBJ2-1; D not resolved. V lost 7 bases and J 6 bases, leaving 19 bases between the germline ends. The CDR3 has 15 residues. Germline loops: CDR1 MNHEY, CDR2 SVGEGT. The DNA of the CDR3 is TGTGCCAGCATTCTACCTCGTCCGAAGCGCAATGAGCAGTTCTTC. It specifies CASILPRPKRNEQFF.

In this sample, this clonotype turned up a few times. The chain links TRBV11-1 to TRBJ2-1; TRBD1 matches 7 bases. Germline trimming cut 5 bases from V and 10 bases from J; bases unmatched to any gene: 20. This CDR3 region has 17 residues. CDR1 is SGHAT, CDR2 FQDESV, per germline (reference sequence). The CDR3 nucleotides are TGTGCCAGCAGCCTGCCAGGGGGAAGGAACACGGGTGAGGAGCAGTTCTTC. Its protein product is CASSLPGGRNTGEEQFF. The full variable domain, rest sourced from reference TRBV11-1 and TRBJ2-1, is EAEVAQSPRYKITEKSQAVAFWCDPISGHATLYWYRQILGQGPELLVQFQDESVVDDSQLPKDRFSAERLKGVDSTLKIQPAELGDSAMYLCASSLPGGRNTGEEQFFGPGTRLTVL.

The J gene is TRBJ2-1, the V gene TRBV7-9; 10 bases align to TRBD1. This CDR3 is built from 16 residues. CDR1 SEHNR and CDR2 FQNEAQ come from the germline V gene (reference sequence). Trimming at V came to 4 bases and at J to 5 bases, leaving 8 bases not matched to a gene. The CDR3 loop is CASSYPRQGADNEQFF. The CDR3 region has the DNA TGTGCCAGCAGCTACCCAAGACAGGGGGCTGACAATGAGCAGTTCTTC.

The chain combines TRBV2 with TRBJ1-1; a weak D match, TRBD1 (5 bases). The germline V gene has CDR1 SNHLY and CDR2 FYNNEI. Deletions cut 6 bases from V and 4 bases from J, with 15 bases between. The CDR3 covers 14 residues. The CDR3 spells CASRPGGGGTEAFF. CDR3 bases: TGTGCCAGCAGGCCTGGTGGGGGAGGCACTGAAGCTTTCTTT.

This clonotype was picked up a small number of times. This chain uses TRBV5-6 with TRBJ1-6; D is uncertain. Trimming took off 1 base at V and 0 bases at J, with 11 bases between the two ends. This CDR3 region has 17 residues. Germline V gene sequence: CDR1 SGHDT, CDR2 YYEEEE. CDR3 coding DNA: TGTGCCAGCAGCTTGTGGGCAGACGACTCCTATAATTCACCCCTCCACTTT. This translates into CASSLWADDSYNSPLHF. The full variable domain, with the rest looked up from reference TRBV5-6 and TRBJ1-6, is DAGVTQSPTHLIKTRGQQVTLRCSPKSGHDTVSWYQQALGQGPQFIFQYYEEEERQRGNFPDRFSGHQFPNYSSELNVNALLLGDSALYLCASSLWADDSYNSPLHFGNGTRLTVT.

CDR3 protein: CASSLGFGNYGYTF. In DNA, the CDR3 is TGTGCCAGCAGCTTAGGGTTCGGAAACTATGGCTACACCTTC. The chain is built from TRBV7-3 and TRBJ1-2; D remains ambiguous. This CDR3 has 14 residues. Trimming removed 2 bases at V and 2 bases at J, with 9 bases between. Germline V gene lookup returns CDR1 SGHTA and CDR2 FQGTGA.

The rearrangement links TRBV19 to TRBJ2-3; 8 bases agree with TRBD1. The CDR3 length is 16 residues. V gave up 5 bases and J gave up 1 base; unmatched junction bases: 8. The germline V gene encodes CDR1 LNHDA and CDR2 SQIVND (reference sequence). The CDR3 loop reads CASSGRRGLGTDTQYF. CDR3 in DNA: TGTGCCAGTAGTGGACGCAGGGGGCTAGGCACAGATACGCAGTATTTT.

The chain carries TRBV4-1 and TRBJ2-7, with a possible D match to TRBD2 (5 bases). V lost 0 bases, J lost 5 bases, and 14 bases lay in between. The CDR3 has 15 amino acids. Germline loops: CDR1 MGHRA, CDR2 YSYEKL. CDR3: CASSQDRERPDEQYF. The CDR3 nucleotides are TGCGCCAGCAGCCAAGATAGGGAGCGCCCGGACGAGCAGTACTTC.

The chain uses TRBV12-3 or TRBV12-4 and TRBJ2-7; D call uncertain. This CDR3 is built from 8 residues. Trimming cost V 6 bases and J 9 bases, with 3 bases left between them. DNA for the CDR3: TGTGCCAGCAGCGGGCAGTACGTC. Amino acids: CASSGQYV.

The J gene is TRBJ2-7, the V gene TRBV5-6; no reliable D call. The V end was cut by 1 base, the J end by 7 bases, with 21 bases between. This CDR3 region has 16 residues. Germline CDR1 reads SGHDT; CDR2 reads YYEEEE. CDR3: CASSLPTNLFFGEQYF. DNA of the CDR3: TGTGCCAGCAGCTTGCCCACGAACCTCTTTTTTGGTGAGCAGTACTTC.

This clonotype was seen a few times. This chain links TRBV20-1 with TRBJ1-2, with TRBD1 identical over 8 bases. The V segment lost 3 bases and the J segment 4 bases; nucleotides outside the gene matches: 4. Germline V gives CDR1 DFQATT, CDR2 SNEGSKA (reference sequence). CDR3 length: 13 amino acids. CDR3 in amino acids: CSASRDRPYGYTF. The CDR3 bases are TGCAGTGCTAGCAGGGACAGGCCCTATGGCTACACCTTC.

V and J are TRBV18 and TRBJ2-7; a weak D match, TRBD2 (5 bases). The germline V gene encodes CDR1 KGHSH and CDR2 LQKENI. CDR3 length: 16 residues. The V gene lost 3 bases and the J gene lost 4 bases, with 19 bases spanning the gap. The CDR3 sequence: CASSPFGSGRLYEQYF. In nucleotides, the CDR3 is TGTGCCAGCTCACCTTTTGGATCGGGGAGACTTTACGAGCAGTACTTC. The complete variable domain, with remaining parts taken from reference TRBV18 and TRBJ2-7, reads NAGVMQNPRHLVRRRGQEARLRCSPMKGHSHVYWYRQLPEEGLKFMVYLQKENIIDESGMPKERFSAEFPKEGPSILRIQQVVRGDSAAYFCASSPFGSGRLYEQYFGPGTRLTVT.

This clonotype was picked up a small number of times. The V and J genes are TRBV4-2 and TRBJ1-5; D unresolved. Germline-derived CDR1 and CDR2 are LGHNA and YNFKEQ. Trimming took 0 bases from V and 5 from J, leaving 11 bases between them. The CDR3 totals 15 residues. CDR3 loop: CASSQDADRDQPQHF. The DNA of the CDR3 is TGTGCCAGCAGCCAAGATGCAGACCGGGATCAGCCCCAGCATTTT.

The chain employs TRBV6-1 and TRBJ2-5, with D uncertain. There are 13 residues in the CDR3. Trimming took off 3 bases at V and 5 bases at J, with 10 bases between the two ends. Germline CDR1 MNHNS, CDR2 SASEGT. For the CDR3, the DNA is TGTGCCAGCAGTGAGGGTCCGTGGGAGACCCAGTACTTC. Translating it yields CASSEGPWETQYF.

This clonotype has just a few counts. The chain couples TRBV9 to TRBJ1-4; D perhaps matches TRBD1 (6 bases). CDR3 length equals 13 residues. V dropped 3 bases and J dropped 5 bases, with 8 bases sitting between them. The germline CDR1 and CDR2 sequences are SGDLS and YYNGEE. The DNA of the CDR3 is TGTGCCAGCAGCGGAGGGGGAAATGAAAAACTGTTTTTT. Encoded protein: CASSGGGNEKLFF.

This clonotype was recorded a few times. The rearrangement joins TRBV20-1 to TRBJ2-7; D may be TRBD1 (5 bases). The CDR3 spans 12 residues. Germline V gene sequence: CDR1 DFQATT, CDR2 SNEGSKA (reference sequence). V was clipped by 3 bases and J by 3 bases, with 9 bases between them. The CDR3 DNA is TGCAGTGCTAGTCATAGGGGCTACGAGCAGTACTTC. Protein product: CSASHRGYEQYF.

This clonotype was counted between two and nine times. This chain links TRBV2 with TRBJ2-3; 10 bases align to TRBD2. The germline CDR1 and CDR2 sequences are SNHLY and FYNNEI. The CDR3 is made up of 15 amino acids. The V segment lost 5 bases and the J segment 4 bases; nucleotides outside the gene matches: 6. The CDR3 bases are TGTGCCAGCAGTCCTAGCGGGAGTTGGGCAGATACGCAGTATTTT. Protein sequence: CASSPSGSWADTQYF.

This clonotype has only a few counts. The chain combines TRBV24-1 with TRBJ2-1; TRBD2 aligns across 9 bases. This CDR3 comprises 16 residues. J was trimmed by 5 bases and V by 4 bases; bases with no gene match: 8. Germline CDR1 is KGHDR and CDR2 is SFDVKD. This CDR3 is CATSDNIAGAHNEQFF. The CDR3 DNA reads TGTGCCACCAGTGACAACATAGCGGGGGCACACAATGAGCAGTTCTTC.

There are a few counts of this clonotype. The chain recombines TRBV4-3 with TRBJ2-7; 7 bases match TRBD2. The CDR3 sequence is 17 residues long. Trimming at V came to 0 bases and at J to 3 bases, leaving 11 bases not matched to a gene. CDR1 is LGHNA, CDR2 YSLEER, per germline. The CDR3 here is CASSQEGYTGGIYEQYF. As DNA, the CDR3 is TGCGCCAGCAGCCAAGAAGGGTATACGGGAGGAATCTACGAGCAGTACTTC.

The chain joins TRBV7-9 to TRBJ2-7; a possible D gene is TRBD1 (7 bases). Per the germline V gene, CDR1 is SEHNR and CDR2 is FQNEAQ (reference sequence). V lost 5 bases to trimming and J lost 4 bases, with 21 bases between them. This CDR3 is 16 amino acids long. The CDR3, as DNA: TGTGCCAGCAGCCCAGGGGGTCGGGGGAGACTATACGAGCAGTACTTC. This sequence encodes CASSPGGRGRLYEQYF.

The V gene is TRBV18, the J gene TRBJ1-4; D is uncertain. Germline V lookup: CDR1 KGHSH, CDR2 LQKENI. The CDR3 extends over 17 amino acids. With 3 bases removed from V and 3 bases from J, the gap between germline ends came to 17 bases. The CDR3 sequence: CASSPQTTTGANEKLFF. CDR3 nucleotide sequence: TGTGCCAGCTCACCCCAGACCACGACGGGAGCTAATGAAAAACTGTTTTTT.

The table lists this clonotype with a few counts. The chain links TRBV12-2 to TRBJ2-4; the D call TRBD2 from the table was never checked on the DNA. TRBV12-2 is marked as a pseudogene. This CDR3 region has 19 residues. The CDR3 nucleotides are TGTGCAAGTCGCTTTGTTTGGCGGGGACCACCGGTTACCAAAAACATTCAGTACTTC. This encodes CASRFVWRGPPVTKNIQYF.

Only one count was recorded for this clonotype. The chain uses TRBV7-6 and TRBJ2-7; D possibly matches TRBD1 or TRBD2 (5 bases each). Trimming left V 5 bases short and J 0 bases short, with 20 bases between. This CDR3 is 17 amino acids long. The V gene's germline CDR1 is SGHVS and CDR2 FNYEAQ. This CDR3 is CASSPPEGLRSSYEQYF. The CDR3 DNA is TGTGCCAGCAGCCCGCCAGAGGGGTTACGTAGCTCCTACGAGCAGTACTTC. The whole variable domain, remainder taken from reference TRBV7-6 and TRBJ2-7, is GAGVSQSPRYKVTKRGQDVALRCDPISGHVSLYWYRQALGQGPEFLTYFNYEAQQDKSGLPNDRFSAERPEGSISTLTIQRTEQRDSAMYRCASSPPEGLRSSYEQYFGPGTRLTVT.

This chain links TRBV20-1 with TRBJ1-2, with TRBD1 as a possible D gene (6 bases). This CDR3 is built from 13 residues. Germline lookup yields CDR1 DFQATT and CDR2 SNEGSKA (reference sequence). Deletions cut 0 bases from V and 4 bases from J, with 9 bases between. For the CDR3, the DNA is TGCAGTGCTAGAGAAGGGGGGAGCTATGGCTACACCTTC. This codes for CSAREGGSYGYTF.

This clonotype showed up just once. V gene TRBV6-1 combines with J gene TRBJ2-7; 8 nucleotides line up with TRBD1. V shed 3 bases and J 3 bases; nucleotides not matched to a gene: 7. The germline CDR1 and CDR2 sequences are MNHNS and SASEGT. CDR3 length: 15 residues. The CDR3 DNA follows: TGTGCCAGCAGTGAGGAGGGACAGGCTTACTACGAGCAGTACTTC. It yields the protein CASSEEGQAYYEQYF.

This clonotype occurred a few times. The chain is built from TRBV5-4 and TRBJ2-5; 9 bases agree with TRBD1. CDR3 size: 14 residues. V lost 4 bases to trimming and J lost 7 bases; unmatched junction nucleotides: 8. The germline gives CDR1 SGHNT, CDR2 YYREEE (reference sequence). The CDR3 reads CASSLDRGRGTQYF. For the CDR3, the DNA is TGTGCCAGCAGCCTAGACAGGGGGAGAGGGACCCAGTACTTC. Filled out from reference TRBV5-4 and TRBJ2-5, the complete variable domain reads ETGVTQSPTHLIKTRGQQVTLRCSSQSGHNTVSWYQQALGQGPQFIFQYYREEENGRGNFPPRFSGLQFPNYSSELNVNALELDDSALYLCASSLDRGRGTQYFGPGTRLLVL.

This clonotype has only a few counts. V is TRBV9 and J is TRBJ1-1, with D perhaps matching TRBD1 (6 bases). Germline V gene sequence: CDR1 SGDLS, CDR2 YYNGEE. V was trimmed by 0 bases and J by 4 bases, leaving 19 bases between them. The CDR3 loop spans 17 amino acids. DNA of the CDR3: TGTGCCAGCAGCGTAGACCCCCGGACAGAGGTCGGCACTGAAGCTTTCTTT. This encodes CASSVDPRTEVGTEAFF.

The chain joins TRBV6-6 to TRBJ2-5; 7 nucleotides agree with TRBD2. The length of the CDR3 is 16 residues. Germline V CDR1 and CDR2: MNHNY, SVGAGI (reference sequence). After removal of 0 bases from V and 0 bases from J, the junction contained 4 bases not matched to a gene. This CDR3 is CASSYSLGGYQETQYF. The DNA of the CDR3 is TGTGCCAGCAGTTACTCGCTGGGGGGGTACCAAGAGACCCAGTACTTC.

The rearrangement links TRBV4-1 to TRBJ2-7; possible D gene TRBD1, 6 bases. The CDR3 contains 15 residues. CDR1 and CDR2 from the germline V gene are MGHRA and YSYEKL. V was shortened by 4 bases and J by 3 bases, with 16 bases between the two germline ends. The CDR3 DNA reads TGCGCCAGCAGCCTTCGCGAAACAGGGAACTACGAGCAGTACTTC. Its protein is CASSLRETGNYEQYF.

In its sample, this clonotype was seen a few times. The rearrangement uses TRBV6-5 and TRBJ2-1; 8 bases are a match to TRBD2. There are 13 residues in the CDR3. Trimming at V came to 6 bases and at J to 7 bases, leaving 5 bases not matched to a gene. Germline loops: CDR1 MNHEY, CDR2 SVGAGI. The CDR3 DNA is TGTGCCAGCAGCCACGGGGGGGTTAATGAGCAGTTCTTC. Translation: CASSHGGVNEQFF.